This TCR beta chain was obtained from a study of regulatory T cells in long-lasting Graves disease. Time point of the sample: newly diagnosed GD, antithyroid drugs for less than 3 months. With RNA extracted from PBMCs as input, the TCR library was made. For TCR beta, libraries came from iRepertoire HTBI primers and Arm-PCR of CDR3 regions. A single record per CDR3 protein comes from TCRdb applying MiXCR to the multiplex PCR reads. The data contain 400,000 to 550,000 distinct CDR3 sequences, around 15% of them singletons. This CDR3 has 16 residues. V was trimmed by 0 bases and J by 0 bases, leaving 9 bases between them. Germline CDR1 SEHNR, CDR2 FQNEAQ (reference sequence). These same records also appear under a second study, on T cells in Graves' hyperthyroidism and ophthalmopathy.

The chain employs TRBV7-9 and TRBJ2-4, with D possibly being TRBD1 (6 bases). This TCR was sampled from a woman between 18 and 29 years old with Graves disease. The starting material was peripheral blood mononuclear cells (PBMCs), obtained at new diagnosis, from a patient treated with antithyroid drugs. The CDR3 here is CASSLAGHLAKNIQYF. The CDR3 DNA follows: TGTGCCAGCAGCTTAGCGGGACACTTAGCCAAAAACATTCAGTACTTC.